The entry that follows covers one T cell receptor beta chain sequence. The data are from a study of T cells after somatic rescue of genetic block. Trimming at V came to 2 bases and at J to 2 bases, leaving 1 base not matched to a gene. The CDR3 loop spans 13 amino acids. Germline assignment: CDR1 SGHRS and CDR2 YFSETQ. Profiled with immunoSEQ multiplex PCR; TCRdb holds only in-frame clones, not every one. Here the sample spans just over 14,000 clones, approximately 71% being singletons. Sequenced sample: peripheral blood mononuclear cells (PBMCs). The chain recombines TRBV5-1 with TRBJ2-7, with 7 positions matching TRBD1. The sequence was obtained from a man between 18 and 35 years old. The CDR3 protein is CASSFGTAYEQYF. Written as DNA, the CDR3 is TGCGCCAGCAGCTTCGGGACAGCCTACGAGCAGTACTTC. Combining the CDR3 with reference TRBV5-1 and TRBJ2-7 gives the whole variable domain KAGVTQTPRYLIKTRGQQVTLSCSPISGHRSVSWYQQTPGQGLQFLFEYFSETQRNKGNFPGRFSGRQFSNSRSEMNVSTLELGDSALYLCASSFGTAYEQYFGPGTRLTVT.